This entry is about one T cell receptor beta chain. The antigen this receptor binds is unknown. Nothing much larger sits one base from this clone, and base qualities are not available. This specimen comes from a study of cytomegalovirus exposure and HLA in healthy donors (dated by TCRdb to 2015 to 2018). Notes on the research overall: An earlier analysis of roughly 500 of the donors reported about 260 Gb of sequence data and 117 million unique TCR beta sequences obtained from some 170 million T cells. Approximately 300 gigabases of sequencing data and some 85 million unique TCR sequences were included in an early release covering roughly 700 HLA-typed donors. Of the roughly 400 genotyped donors, approximately 80% fell in the genetic ancestry cluster associated with self-reported Caucasian donors. The study aimed to test whether signatures of past pathogen exposure could be identified by cataloging public T cell receptors. The study profiled the T cell repertoires of hundreds of subjects by immunosequencing and related them to cytomegalovirus serostatus. Besides the first cohort of approximately 710 subjects, a separate validation cohort made up of over a hundred different subjects was used. To predict cytomegalovirus infection status, the study combined high-throughput TCR immunosequencing, statistical association of individual TCRs with disease status, and machine learning. To study patterns of TCR occurrence, a later analysis re-analyzed previously published TCR beta repertoires from 600 to 750 donors and added high-resolution HLA genotyping. Rather than using new phenotypic data, the later analysis identified candidate immune exposures from TCR beta sequences and from how often those sequences occurred across donors. In an earlier analysis of 500 to 650 of the donors, high-throughput TCR beta sequencing was used to judge whether each TCR beta V gene segment behaved as functional or pseudogenic. Alongside the repertoire data, information on donor age, sex, ethnicity and CMV serostatus was compiled. In a later genetic analysis, genome-wide SNP genotypes for about 65% of the roughly 670 donors were used, and that subset was treated as a discovery cohort. All discovery cohort repertoires had been generated on a single sequencing platform. HLA typing included class I and class II loci at four-digit resolution. The number of donors typed differed by locus, with 629-630 for A, B, C, DRB1 and DQB1, roughly 520 for DQA1, nearly 610 for DPA1, and 450 to 480 for DPB1. Because of strong linkage in the cohort, four or five DR-DQ haplotypes were treated as single units for association and clustering. Among some 400 genotyped donors of the cohort, an average of approximately 240,000 unique TCR beta nucleotide sequences was sequenced per donor, of which approximately 19% were non-productive.

Trimming costs V 1 base and J 4 bases, and their ends lie 10 bases apart. Including cysteine and phenylalanine, the CDR3 has 14 amino acids. Here the CDR3 DNA is all that survives: 42 bases in frame from base 1. The germline V gene gives CDR1 as SGHRS and CDR2 as YFSETQ. Receptors were amplified or captured by the immunoSEQ multiplex PCR assay. For the multiplex PCR, a mixture combining 60 forward primers for TCR Vbeta segments and 13 reverse primers for TCR Jbeta segments was used. The CDR3 region of rearranged TCR beta genes was amplified from genomic DNA by a multiplex PCR assay. The Illumina HiSeq System was used to sequence the amplified TCR beta libraries as 87-base-pair reads. The authors processed their data as follows. A later analysis counted approximately 74 million unique TCR beta chains across the 500 to 850 repertoires, and roughly 9.9 million of these chains were shared by at least two donors. Raw reads were error-corrected and collapsed into unique sequences by a nearest-neighbor algorithm in which closely related sequences were merged to remove PCR and sequencing errors. V, D and J gene segments were assigned by aligning CDR3 sequences to IMGT reference sequences. Each retained sequence needed at least a six-nucleotide match to both a V gene segment and a J gene segment. A rearrangement was called productive if the CDR3 had no stop codons and remained in frame with V and J, and every other rearrangement was called non-productive. CDR3 was defined according to IMGT convention as the region running from the second conserved V-encoded cysteine to the conserved J-encoded phenylalanine. The earlier analysis of 500 to 650 of the donors excluded any sequence lacking an unambiguous match to a single V gene segment. An earlier analysis of fewer than 750 of the donors classified V segments as functional when productive rearrangements were above 56.7% and as segregating when the standard deviation between donors was above 5%. To diagnose cytomegalovirus status from the catalog of TCR beta chain sequences, a statistical classification framework was built. A later analysis assigned V and J genes by comparing TCR nucleotide sequences with IMGT/GENE-DB human TR gene sequences. Using the TCRdist pipeline, a later analysis assigned CDR3 sequences along with most-parsimonious VDJ recombination scenarios. In a later analysis, every TCR beta chain was defined by the combination of its CDR3 amino acid sequence and its V-gene family, and reads without a unique V-gene family were dropped. A later analysis removed 592 highly shared, low-generation-probability nucleotide sequences to deal with suspected cross-contamination and a sequencing artifact. For each public chain, a later analysis derived a clonal expansion index from normalized ranks of inferred template counts within each repertoire. In a later analysis, generation probabilities were computed with a VDJ recombination model fitted to out-of-frame rearrangements, and the resulting probabilities were checked against IGoR. Hypergeometric tests were used in a later analysis to score TCR-TCR, TCR-HLA and TCR-CMV co-occurrence, with a repertoire-size bias correction applied to the TCR pairs. A later analysis estimated false discovery rates by permuting HLA or CMV assignments 20 times. In a later analysis, co-occurring TCRs were grouped using DBSCAN, and TCRdist sequence similarity was added for clustering within HLA-allele-positive subsets. Co-occurrence clustering excluded repertoires with fewer than 30,000 or more than 120,000 public chains, plus five with anomalous nucleotide sharing. What TCRdb holds here is the immuneACCESS table cut down to in-frame rearrangements. Part of the clones is not present; checked against another copy, under half of the missing clones reflect an unresolved V gene, and the others are unexplained. The V and J calls and the clone size are those of that table, but D and trimming were determined from the DNA. In all, the sample holds roughly 200,000 clones, and about 78% of those were seen once. The ten largest clonotypes hold over 2% of the sample.

Summary of the overall study and its limitations: The study gave a list of about 170 TCR beta chains associated with cytomegalovirus. In a later analysis, HLA-associated TCR beta chains showed more clonal expansion and lower generation probabilities than non-associated chains that were equally common. In a later analysis, several top co-occurrence clusters were reported to appear linked to parvovirus B19, influenza, CMV and Epstein-Barr virus. In a later analysis, most CMV-associated TCR beta chains were found to appear HLA-restricted, with HLA associations seemingly driven largely by CMV exposure. Cytomegalovirus status was reported to be diagnosed by the classifier with high specificity and sensitivity in both the original and validation cohorts. This cohort had only TCR beta chains sequenced, and the lack of alpha or paired-chain data limited which features could be detected. In a later genetic analysis, a missense DCLRE1C variant was associated with V-gene and J-gene trimming of TCR beta chains, and the association was replicated in an independent cohort. A further reported finding was that TCR beta sequences accurately predicted the HLA-A and HLA-B alleles for most subjects in the first cohort. A few of the identified cytomegalovirus-associated TCR beta chains were confirmed in vitro to be specific for cytomegalovirus antigens. In a later analysis, TCR association rates were found to vary across HLA loci, with the most associated TCRs seen for DRB1 alleles and the fewest for HLA-C alleles. An earlier analysis of 450 to 750 of the donors showed that most TCR beta V segments appeared in productive rearrangements either about 87% or about 30% of the time, which broadly matched IMGT annotations. When HLA alleles, especially DR and DQ, strongly co-occurred, TCR associations were difficult to assign to individual alleles. Linkage disequilibrium might explain the correlated functional status among segregating V segments, but an unknown experimental factor could not be ruled out. Compared with the 666-donor mean, donors in an Asian-associated ancestry cluster had fewer N-insertions in productive TCRs, according to a later genetic analysis. Because counts were too low, under 20 rarely observed V segments, including chromosome 9 orphons, were left out of the earlier analysis of some 600 of the donors. Specific HLA alleles were associated with over 15,000 TCR beta sequences at a false discovery rate of 0.05 in a later analysis. It was suggested by the authors that the approach could potentially be generalized to other disease states and immunological phenotypes. Presence/absence analyses assumed roughly uniform sequencing depth across donors, an assumption that may not hold. Some IMGT-functional V segments, including TRBV6-2 and TRBV6-3, could not be told apart with the 87-base-pair reads, so those segments were excluded. Most TCR sequences were observed very rarely across donors, whereas some public TCRs were present in many individuals. Because some donors lacked HLA typing at each locus, the association tests relied only on the typed subset. A cluster of highly shared sequence variants was judged likely to be a technical artifact of the sequencing pipeline. For the cohort, immune exposure information was limited to CMV serostatus.

In total, just over 650 healthy bone marrow donors made up the cohort. At the time of sampling, all cohort members were nominally healthy, though unrecorded immune exposures were likely present. The donor tested CMV seronegative and was one of the 352 seronegative cohort members. Each donor provided a peripheral blood sample, and peripheral blood mononuclear cells were used for TCR beta sequencing. Genomic DNA extraction from the blood cell samples was performed with the Qiagen DNeasy Blood Extraction Kit. The sample taken for sequencing was PBMCs. This sequence uses TRBV5-1 and TRBJ2-3; D gene: possibly TRBD1, on 5 matching bases. The sequence came from a man in his sixties in good health and CMV-seronegative. CDR3 protein: CASSLMPGSDTQYF. Read as DNA, the sequence is TGCGCCAGCAGCTTGATGCCAGGGTCAGATACGCAGTATTTT.